These 11 T cell receptor beta chains were sequenced from one sample in a study of shared clonotypes between healthy human individuals. Sequencing used immunoSEQ multiplex PCR; TCRdb keeps in-frame clones, though not all of them. Altogether fewer than 1.6 million clones are present, roughly 98.5% being singletons, with the ten largest covering around 0.33%. The sequencing input was naive CD4+ T cells sorted from blood. The subset denotes: CD45RA+ positively selected. These receptors all come from a man aged 30 to 39 in good health.

The chain couples TRBV19 to TRBJ1-2; weak D call: TRBD1 (5 bases). The V gene's germline CDR1 is LNHDA and CDR2 SQIVND (reference sequence). This CDR3 is built from 14 residues. With 5 bases removed from V and 4 bases from J, the gap between germline ends came to 14 bases. The chain's CDR3 is CASSPRTSLYGYTF. In DNA form, the CDR3 reads TGTGCCAGTAGTCCTCGGACAAGCCTCTATGGCTACACCTTC.

To note about this clone: Within the sample, other DNA sequences also encode this same CDR3. The rearrangement uses TRBV10-3 and TRBJ1-5, with D possibly matching TRBD1 (6 bases). Trimming left V 9 bases short and J 7 bases short, with 13 bases between. This CDR3 spans 12 amino acids. Germline CDR1 and CDR2: ENHRY and SYGVKD. The CDR3 bases are TGTGCCATTTCGGGGGGCGGGCAGCCCCAGCATTTT. Amino acid sequence: CAISGGGQPQHF.

The gene calls are TRBV19 and TRBJ2-7; D not certain. CDR1 LNHDA and CDR2 SQIVND come from the germline V gene (reference sequence). With 2 bases removed from V and 0 bases from J, the gap between germline ends came to 8 bases. The CDR3 extends over 14 amino acids. The DNA for the CDR3 is TGTGCCAGTAGTATAAATCGGAACTCCTACGAGCAGTACTTC. Encoded protein: CASSINRNSYEQYF.

This clone was observed once. V usage is TRBV5-1 and J usage is TRBJ2-3; the D is unclear. The V gene lost 2 bases and the J gene lost 0 bases, with 10 bases spanning the gap. Germline CDR1 and CDR2: SGHRS and YFSETQ. The CDR3 is made up of 15 amino acids. CDR3 in amino acids: CASSFQISSTDTQYF. CDR3 DNA sequence: TGCGCCAGCAGCTTTCAAATCTCTAGCACAGATACGCAGTATTTT.

This sequence joins TRBV19 and TRBJ1-2; D may be TRBD1 (5 bases). V was pared by 3 bases and J by 3 bases, with 14 bases between. CDR1 is LNHDA and CDR2 is SQIVND in the germline V gene (reference sequence). The CDR3 has 15 residues. DNA of the CDR3: TGTGCCAGTAGTATTGGTCATGGGGCCTACTATGGCTACACCTTC. It codes for CASSIGHGAYYGYTF.

The genes are TRBV29-1 and TRBJ2-7; TRBD1 is a possible D gene (6 bases). The V end lost 7 bases, the J end lost 1 base, and 26 bases lay between the germline ends. CDR1 is SQVTM, CDR2 ANQGSEA, per germline. The CDR3 spans 17 residues. CDR3 nucleotide sequence: TGCAGCGCCACAGCGTGGACCCGGGACACGAATTCCTACGAGCAGTACTTC. Protein: CSATAWTRDTNSYEQYF.

This sequence joins TRBV9 and TRBJ1-1; no clear D. The CDR3 spans 16 residues. Trimming stripped 3 bases from V and 0 bases from J, with 15 bases between. CDR1 and CDR2 (germline): SGDLS, YYNGEE. This CDR3 is CASSAQVSLMNTEAFF. As DNA, the CDR3 is TGTGCCAGCAGCGCCCAAGTTAGTCTAATGAACACTGAAGCTTTCTTT.

A note on this clone: Within the sample, other DNA sequences also encode this same CDR3. The V call is TRBV28, the J call TRBJ1-2; D call uncertain. Trimming shortened V by 3 bases and J by 4 bases, and 9 bases separated the two germline ends. This CDR3 region has 13 residues. Germline-derived CDR1 and CDR2 are MDHEN and SYDVKM. The CDR3 reads CASSFGSGYGYTF. CDR3 nucleotides: TGTGCCAGCAGTTTCGGAAGCGGCTATGGCTACACCTTC.

This chain connects TRBV4-3 to TRBJ2-1; D is uncertain. Trimming stripped 0 bases from V and 10 bases from J, with 13 bases between. The germline V gene encodes CDR1 LGHNA and CDR2 YSLEER. This CDR3 is 14 amino acids long. CDR3 protein: CASSQDGASREQFF. DNA for the CDR3: TGCGCCAGCAGCCAAGATGGAGCCAGCCGGGAGCAGTTCTTC.

The chain recombines TRBV14 with TRBJ2-7; D is perhaps TRBD2 (6 bases). Trimming took 3 bases from V and 3 from J, leaving 12 bases between them. This CDR3 contains 14 residues. Germline values: CDR1 SGHDN, CDR2 FVKESK. The CDR3 DNA reads TGTGCCAGCAGCCAGTGGCGGGACGGCTACGAGCAGTACTTC. Its translation is CASSQWRDGYEQYF. Looking up the rest from reference TRBV14 and TRBJ2-7 gives the full variable domain: EAGVTQFPSHSVIEKGQTVTLRCDPISGHDNLYWYRRVMGKEIKFLLHFVKESKQDESGMPNNRFLAERTGGTYSTLKVQPAELEDSGVYFCASSQWRDGYEQYFGPGTRLTVT.

A word on this clone: Other DNA sequences within the sample encode an identical CDR3. V is TRBV18 and J is TRBJ2-3; 9 bases are shared with TRBD2. Per germline, CDR1 KGHSH and CDR2 LQKENI. The CDR3 has 16 residues. V lost 2 bases to trimming and J lost 0 bases; unmatched junction nucleotides: 3. CDR3 sequence: CASSPRLAASTDTQYF. CDR3 bases: TGTGCCAGCTCACCAAGACTAGCGGCTAGCACAGATACGCAGTATTTT.